This is a list of T cell receptor beta chains from one sample in a study of T-cell memory formation after mild COVID-19. TCRdb independently ran MiXCR on the 5' RACE reads; one entry per CDR3 protein. The repertoire includes 430,000 or so distinct CDR3 sequences, around a quarter of them detected once, and approximately 13% sits in the top ten. The sequenced sample was PBMCs or a T cell subset sorted from them (not recorded which). Every receptor here comes from an adult woman who had mild COVID-19 (a few samples of this study predate the infection). Cell type and time point are not known. The CDR3 runs from the conserved cysteine through the conserved F or W. A D gene is named only where the DNA matches it firmly. Not every row has a clone size; where given, it reads once, few, many or a size class.

d_call,j_call,clone_size,v_call,cdr3_length,cdr3_nt,cdr3_aa
NA,TRBJ2-5,NA,TRBV2,14,TGTGCCAGCACGAGGGAGCCACCGCTGGAGACCCAGTACTTC,CASTREPPLETQYF
NA,TRBJ2-3,few,TRBV6-2/TRBV6-3,15,TGTGCCAGCAGCTCAGGACAGCTGAGCACAGATACGCAGTATTTT,CASSSGQLSTDTQYF
NA,TRBJ2-5,NA,TRBV11-2,16,TGTGCCAGCAGCTCCTTTCGGCTAGCGCCGGAAGAGACCCAGTACTTC,CASSSFRLAPEETQYF
NA,TRBJ2-7,few,TRBV12-3/TRBV12-4,14,TGTGCCAGCAGCGGGACGCAGAGTACCTACGAGCAGTACTTC,CASSGTQSTYEQYF
TRBD1,TRBJ2-7,few,TRBV18,16,TGTGCCAGCTCACTTGGACAGGGGAAACTAGTCCACGAGCAGTACTTC,CASSLGQGKLVHEQYF
NA,TRBJ2-2,NA,TRBV7-3,14,TGTGCCAGCAGCTGGACGGAGAGAACCGGGGAGCTGTTTTTT,CASSWTERTGELFF
NA,TRBJ2-1,NA,TRBV24-1,17,TGTGCCACCAGTGATGTCGGGGGACAACACTCCTACAATGAGCAGTTCTTC,CATSDVGGQHSYNEQFF
TRBD1,TRBJ1-2,NA,TRBV12-3/TRBV12-4,17,TGTGCCAGCAGCGATTCCTCCGGGTGGGGGACAGGGGGTGGCTACACCTTC,CASSDSSGWGTGGGYTF
NA,TRBJ1-3,few,TRBV7-8,16,TGTGCCAGCAGCTTAGGACCAGCCTTCTCTGGAAACACCATATATTTT,CASSLGPAFSGNTIYF
NA,TRBJ2-4,few,TRBV6-6,16,TGTGCCAGCAGTTACTCCGAGGTCCTAGCCAAAAACATTCAGTACTTC,CASSYSEVLAKNIQYF
TRBD2,TRBJ2-7,NA,TRBV12-3/TRBV12-4,12,TGTGCCAGCAGCCTCGGGGTCCGGGAGGAGTACTTC,CASSLGVREEYF
TRBD1,TRBJ1-1,NA,TRBV5-6,21,TGTGCCAGCAGCTTGTTTGCGGGACAGGGGGCCCCATCCCACATGAACACTGAAGCTTTCTTT,CASSLFAGQGAPSHMNTEAFF
NA,TRBJ2-3,few,TRBV6-5,13,TGTGCCAGCAGGCCCCTAGGGGCAGATACGCAGTATTTT,CASRPLGADTQYF
NA,TRBJ2-7,few,TRBV3-1,15,TGTGCCAGCAGCAGGGGCGGCGGGGAATACTACGAGCAGTACTTC,CASSRGGGEYYEQYF
NA,TRBJ2-1,NA,TRBV5-1,19,TGCGCCAGCAGCTCAATGGGGGGGGACAGAACTGGCTCCTACAATGAGCAGTTCTTC,CASSSMGGDRTGSYNEQFF
TRBD1,TRBJ1-6,few,TRBV13,15,TGTGCCAGCAGCTTACCTCGGACAGGGGCTCCACCCCTCCACTTT,CASSLPRTGAPPLHF
NA,TRBJ2-1,few,TRBV5-1,16,TGCGCCAGCAGCAGTAGACAAGGTGGCTCCTACAATGAGCAGTTCTTC,CASSSRQGGSYNEQFF
NA,TRBJ2-7,NA,TRBV10-3,13,TGTGCCATCATGAGCGGAGACCTCTACGAGCAGTACTTC,CAIMSGDLYEQYF
NA,TRBJ2-3,NA,TRBV7-2,13,TGTGACAGCAGCGCCACTACCTCAGATACGCAGTATTTT,CDSSATTSDTQYF
TRBD1,TRBJ2-7,NA,TRBV5-8,14,TGTGCCAGCAGCTTGTCCGGGACAGGGAACGAGCAGTACTTC,CASSLSGTGNEQYF
TRBD1,TRBJ1-1,NA,TRBV24-1,14,TGTGCCACCAGTGACAACGGACAGGCGGGTCGTGCTTTCTTT,CATSDNGQAGRAFF
NA,TRBJ2-4,few,TRBV21-1,15,TGTGCCAGCAGCGCAAAACAGCCAGCCAAAAACATTCAGTACTTC,CASSAKQPAKNIQYF
NA,TRBJ2-5,NA,TRBV5-1,14,TGCGCCAGCAGCTTGGCGGGCGCACTAGAGACCCAGTACTTC,CASSLAGALETQYF
TRBD1,TRBJ2-7,NA,TRBV3-1,17,TGTGCCAGCAGCCAAGTAAGCTCGGGGACAGGGGTCTACGAGCAGTACTTC,CASSQVSSGTGVYEQYF
NA,TRBJ1-2,few,TRBV7-2,14,TGTGCCAGCAGCGACGGGCACGAGTTGAGAGGCTACACCTTC,CASSDGHELRGYTF
TRBD2,TRBJ2-2,NA,TRBV5-1,14,TGCGCCAGCAGCGACCCGGGAGGCAGCGGGGAGCTGTTTTTT,CASSDPGGSGELFF
TRBD1,TRBJ2-1,few,TRBV9,15,TGTGCCAGCAGCGTATCCGGGACAGGGAAAAATGAGCAGTTCTTC,CASSVSGTGKNEQFF
NA,TRBJ2-7,few,TRBV9,13,TGTGCCAGCAGCGTAGCAGATACCTACGAGCAGTACTTC,CASSVADTYEQYF
TRBD2,TRBJ2-3,NA,TRBV7-2,14,TGTGCCAGCAGCTTTACGGGGGGGGCAGATACGCAGTATTTT,CASSFTGGADTQYF
TRBD1,TRBJ2-5,NA,TRBV12-3/TRBV12-4,14,TGTGCCAGCAGCGGAGGGACAGGGCACGAGACCCAGTACTTC,CASSGGTGHETQYF
NA,TRBJ1-3,NA,TRBV11-2,20,TGTGCCAGCAGCTTAGCCTCCATCGTATGGACAGAGGCCTCTGGAAACACCATATATTTT,CASSLASIVWTEASGNTIYF
NA,TRBJ2-7,many,TRBV20-1,14,TGCAGTGCACGACAGGGACTAGAAGTAGGAGAGCAGTACTTC,CSARQGLEVGEQYF
NA,TRBJ1-3,few,TRBV5-1,16,TGCGCCAGCAGCTTGGAAGTCTGGTCGCCTGGAAACACCATATATTTT,CASSLEVWSPGNTIYF
TRBD1,TRBJ2-5,NA,TRBV24-1,16,TGTGCCACCAGTGAGCTGGGACAGGGGCGCGGGGAGACCCAGTACTTC,CATSELGQGRGETQYF
NA,TRBJ2-5,NA,TRBV5-1,17,TGCGCCAGCAGCTTGGCGCGCGGGGAGGCCATGCAAGAGACCCAGTACTTC,CASSLARGEAMQETQYF
TRBD1,TRBJ1-3,NA,TRBV15,13,TGTGCCACCAGCAAAGACAGGGGGTACACCATATATTTT,CATSKDRGYTIYF
TRBD1,TRBJ2-3,NA,TRBV28,13,TGTGCCAGCAGACAGACAGGGACAGATACGCAGTATTTT,CASRQTGTDTQYF
NA,TRBJ1-5,NA,TRBV19,15,TGTGCCAGTAGTATAGATGGACTGAGCAATCAGCCCCAGCATTTT,CASSIDGLSNQPQHF
TRBD2,TRBJ2-3,NA,TRBV5-1,18,TGCGCCAGCAGCACAGTCCCGGGACTAGCGGGGGACACAGATACGCAGTATTTT,CASSTVPGLAGDTDTQYF
TRBD1,TRBJ1-1,few,TRBV6-2/TRBV6-3,13,TGTGCCAGCAGAGAACAGGGGCTGACTGAAGCTTTCTTT,CASREQGLTEAFF
TRBD2,TRBJ2-5,NA,TRBV7-2,15,TGTGCCAGCAGCTTCGGGCTAGCGGGAAGAGAGACCCAGTACTTC,CASSFGLAGRETQYF
NA,TRBJ2-5,NA,TRBV18,13,TGTGCCAGCTCACTGGCTAGATGGGAGACCCAGTACTTC,CASSLARWETQYF
TRBD2,TRBJ2-1,few,TRBV3-1,16,TGTGCCAGCAGCCAAGCCCTAGCGGGAGTGTCGAATGAGCAGTTCTTC,CASSQALAGVSNEQFF
NA,TRBJ1-4,NA,TRBV30,15,TGTGCCTGGAGTTCCTCGGCAGGGGTGAAGGAAAAACTGTTTTTT,CAWSSSAGVKEKLFF
TRBD1,TRBJ1-1,NA,TRBV5-1,14,TGCGCCAGCAGGCCAGGGACAGGGCTCGCTGAAGCTTTCTTT,CASRPGTGLAEAFF
NA,TRBJ1-1,NA,TRBV20-1,14,TGCAGTGCTAGCCCCCCGTTTGGGCGGCCTGAAGCTTTCTTT,CSASPPFGRPEAFF
TRBD2,TRBJ2-1,NA,TRBV11-2,14,TGTGCCAGCAGCTCGTGGACTAGCTTGGATGAGCAGTTCTTC,CASSSWTSLDEQFF
TRBD1,TRBJ1-2,NA,TRBV11-2,17,TGTGCCAGCAGCTTAGTCCCCCCGACAGGGGCTAACTATGGCTACACCTTC,CASSLVPPTGANYGYTF
NA,TRBJ2-5,NA,TRBV29-1,11,TGCAGCGTTGGGGTGTGGGAGACCCAGTACTTC,CSVGVWETQYF
TRBD2,TRBJ2-4,NA,TRBV6-4,19,TGTGCCAGCAGTGACAGGTTCAGACTAGCGGAGCTAGCCAAAAACATTCAGTACTTC,CASSDRFRLAELAKNIQYF
NA,TRBJ2-7,NA,TRBV7-8,14,TGTGCCAGCAGCTTTAAGGGAGGCGATTACGAGCAGTACTTC,CASSFKGGDYEQYF
NA,TRBJ2-1,few,TRBV6-5,14,TGTGCCAGCAGTTACTTTCCAGGTGTCAATGAGCAGTTCTTC,CASSYFPGVNEQFF
TRBD1,TRBJ2-7,NA,TRBV4-3,15,TGCGCCAGCAGTTACGGACAGGGGGAAACCTACGAGCAGTACTTC,CASSYGQGETYEQYF